The 18 T cell receptor beta chains presented below share a single source sample, sequenced in a study of blood T cells in healthy people across ages. The authors ran a second PCR of roughly 6 to 12 cycles using a sample-barcoded 5' primer and a J-beta primer mix. TCRdb passed the 5' RACE reads through MiXCR, listing each CDR3 protein once. The table shows around 520,000 distinct CDR3 sequences, with roughly a quarter occurring only once. These data were likewise used in another study, on T cells of mothers and their children.

Material for sequencing was blood. Source of these receptors: a boy between 2 and 15 years old in good health.

The gene calls are TRBV6-6 and TRBJ2-5, with a tentative D call TRBD1 (7 bases). CDR1 and CDR2 (germline): MNHNY, SVGAGI (reference sequence). The germline V and J ends were trimmed by 6 bases and 4 bases, with 12 bases remaining between them. The CDR3 spans 13 residues. The CDR3 bases are TGTGCCAGCAGCTTGGAGGGGGCAGAGACCCAGTACTTC. As protein: CASSLEGAETQYF.

V and J are TRBV30 and TRBJ2-1; 7 bases match TRBD1. V shed 3 bases and J 4 bases; nucleotides not matched to a gene: 3. Germline CDR1 and CDR2: GTSNPN and SVGIG (reference sequence). The CDR3 sequence is 13 residues long. The CDR3 sequence is CAWSPGQYNEQFF. The CDR3 region has the DNA TGTGCCTGGAGCCCGGGACAGTACAATGAGCAGTTCTTC. Looking up the rest from reference TRBV30 and TRBJ2-1 gives the full variable domain: SQTIHQWPATLVQPVGSPLSLECTVEGTSNPNLYWYRQAAGRGLQLLFYSVGIGQISSEVPQNLSASRPQDRQFILSSKKLLLSDSGFYLCAWSPGQYNEQFFGPGTRLTVL.

This clonotype was observed a few times. The chain carries TRBV10-3 and TRBJ2-1; 8 bases align to TRBD2. The CDR3 consists of 16 residues. V shed 2 bases and J 2 bases; nucleotides not matched to a gene: 5. CDR1 is ENHRY, CDR2 SYGVKD, per germline. CDR3 nucleotide sequence: TGTGCCATCAGTGAGGTCGGGAGGGCCACCTACAATGAGCAGTTCTTC. Translating gives CAISEVGRATYNEQFF.

The chain uses TRBV14 and TRBJ2-2, with unresolved D. V was shortened by 3 bases and J by 4 bases, with 9 bases between the two germline ends. CDR1 and CDR2 (germline): SGHDN, FVKESK. The CDR3 sequence is 14 residues long. The CDR3 bases are TGTGCCAGCAGCCATATGAGTGGCACCGGGGAGCTGTTTTTT. Its translation: CASSHMSGTGELFF.

The chain carries TRBV20-1 and TRBJ2-5, with D perhaps TRBD2 (5 bases). Germline-derived CDR1 and CDR2 are DFQATT and SNEGSKA (reference sequence). This CDR3 comprises 13 residues. V lost 6 bases and J 5 bases, leaving 16 bases between the germline ends. For the CDR3, the DNA is TGCAGTGCCCTACTAGTTGGGAAGGAGACCCAGTACTTC. It codes for CSALLVGKETQYF.

V usage is TRBV20-1 and J usage is TRBJ2-1, with TRBD2 as a possible D gene (6 bases). The germline gives CDR1 DFQATT, CDR2 SNEGSKA (reference sequence). The CDR3 extends over 14 amino acids. V was shortened by 3 bases and J by 8 bases, with 17 bases between the two germline ends. The CDR3 bases are TGCAGTGCTAGCGGGGGAGCTCTCGCCGATGAGCAGTTCTTC. It yields the protein CSASGGALADEQFF.

This clonotype was observed a few times. The rearrangement uses TRBV12-5 and TRBJ2-7; perhaps TRBD1 as D (5 bases). CDR3 length: 11 residues. CDR1 LGHNT and CDR2 FRNRAP come from the germline V gene. Trimming removed 10 bases at V and 6 bases at J, with 13 bases between. Here the CDR3 reads CAISDSGEQYF. The CDR3 DNA reads TGTGCTATTTCCGACAGTGGCGAGCAGTACTTC.

The rearrangement uses TRBV7-2 and TRBJ2-5; 8 nucleotides line up with TRBD2. Near its end, the DNA agrees better with TRBJ2-7, so the J call may be wrong. The CDR3 consists of 17 residues. Germline V gene sequence: CDR1 SGHTA, CDR2 FQGNSA. The CDR3 sequence: CASSLVISGISSYEQYF. CDR3 in DNA: TGTGCCAGCAGCTTAGTGATTAGCGGGATTAGCTCCTACGAGCAGTACTTC.

There are many counts of this clonotype. The chain employs TRBV4-1 and TRBJ1-1, with 11 positions matching TRBD1. V was pared by 1 base and J by 5 bases, with 6 bases of the junction left unmatched. The CDR3 extends over 16 amino acids. CDR1 is MGHRA, CDR2 YSYEKL, per germline. CDR3 residues: CASSQGPGQGGTEAFF. The CDR3 coding sequence is TGCGCCAGCAGCCAAGGACCGGGACAGGGGGGGACTGAAGCTTTCTTT.

There are a few counts of this clonotype. At one end the junction does not follow the germline gene, possibly because of a read error. The chain recombines TRBV7-9 with TRBJ2-5; 12 bases agree with TRBD2. The J call may be in error: the DNA end matches TRBJ2-1 better. The CDR3 covers 15 residues. From germline, CDR1 is SEHNR and CDR2 FQNEAQ (reference sequence). Here the CDR3 DNA reads TGTGCCAGCAGCCTAGCGGGAGGGGCCCTGAATGAGCAGTTCTTC. It translates to CASSLAGGALNEQFF.

This clonotype turned up a few times. This chain links TRBV5-1 with TRBJ2-3; TRBD2 agrees at 7 bases. The CDR3 has 19 residues. The germline gives CDR1 SGHRS, CDR2 YFSETQ. Trimming cost V 0 bases and J 0 bases; bases outside gene matches: 13. The CDR3 DNA is TGCGCCAGCAGCTTGGAGCGAGGGATCGGTAGCGGGAGCACAGATACGCAGTATTTT. Translated: CASSLERGIGSGSTDTQYF.

J is TRBJ2-5 and V is TRBV6-1; D possibly corresponds to TRBD2 (5 bases). The V and J ends lost 3 bases and 11 bases respectively, with 16 bases between them. CDR3 length: 13 amino acids. Germline loops: CDR1 MNHNS, CDR2 SASEGT. CDR3 nucleotide sequence: TGTGCCAGCAGTGATGTGTCCCCGCCGGGGCAGTACTTC. Translated, it gives CASSDVSPPGQYF.

The genes are TRBV6-2 or TRBV6-3 and TRBJ2-5, with TRBD2 identical over 8 bases. Trimming at V came to 2 bases and at J to 3 bases, leaving 2 bases not matched to a gene. This CDR3 is built from 14 residues. In germline, CDR1 is MNHEY, CDR2 SVGEGT. CDR3 in DNA: TGTGCCAGCAGTTACCAACTAGCGGAAGAGACCCAGTACTTC. Translated, it gives CASSYQLAEETQYF.

This clonotype showed up many times. V is TRBV5-1 and J is TRBJ2-3; the D is unclear. The CDR3 runs 12 residues. The germline CDR1 and CDR2 sequences are SGHRS and YFSETQ. Trimming removed 2 bases at V and 6 bases at J, with 7 bases between. The CDR3 is CASSFGADTQYF. The CDR3 bases are TGCGCCAGCAGCTTTGGTGCGGATACGCAGTATTTT.

This clonotype was detected a few times. V is TRBV3-1 and J is TRBJ2-5; D is tentatively TRBD1 or TRBD2 (5 bases each). CDR1 and CDR2 from the germline V gene are LGHDT and YNNKEL (reference sequence). Trimming removed 3 bases at V and 4 bases at J, with 18 bases between. The CDR3 contains 16 residues. This chain's CDR3 is CASSHPKSGRGETQYF. CDR3 DNA sequence: TGTGCCAGCAGCCATCCGAAATCAGGGAGAGGAGAGACCCAGTACTTC.

V is TRBV20-1 and J is TRBJ2-5, with 14 bases identical to TRBD2. The junction had 4 bases not matched to a gene; V was cut back by 4 bases and J by 6 bases. From germline, CDR1 is DFQATT and CDR2 SNEGSKA (reference sequence). The CDR3 length is 14 residues. Written as DNA, the CDR3 is TGCAGTGCTAAGGGACTAGCGGGAGACCAGACCCAGTACTTC. This translates into CSAKGLAGDQTQYF.

This clonotype came up a few times. This chain connects TRBV20-1 to TRBJ2-1; TRBD2 agrees at 8 bases. The J call may not be correct, given that the DNA end is closer to TRBJ2-7. The CDR3 sequence is 13 residues long. Per the germline V gene, CDR1 is DFQATT and CDR2 is SNEGSKA (reference sequence). This chain's CDR3 is CSARERELSEQYF. The CDR3 DNA follows: TGCAGTGCTAGGGAGCGGGAGTTAAGCGAGCAGTACTTC.

V gene TRBV2 combines with J gene TRBJ2-3; no definite D call. Germline-derived CDR1 and CDR2 are SNHLY and FYNNEI. CDR3 length: 14 amino acids. Trimming left V 6 bases short and J 4 bases short, with 14 bases between. CDR3 loop: CASRMEGISDTQYF. The CDR3 DNA reads as TGTGCCAGCAGGATGGAAGGTATCTCAGATACGCAGTATTTT.